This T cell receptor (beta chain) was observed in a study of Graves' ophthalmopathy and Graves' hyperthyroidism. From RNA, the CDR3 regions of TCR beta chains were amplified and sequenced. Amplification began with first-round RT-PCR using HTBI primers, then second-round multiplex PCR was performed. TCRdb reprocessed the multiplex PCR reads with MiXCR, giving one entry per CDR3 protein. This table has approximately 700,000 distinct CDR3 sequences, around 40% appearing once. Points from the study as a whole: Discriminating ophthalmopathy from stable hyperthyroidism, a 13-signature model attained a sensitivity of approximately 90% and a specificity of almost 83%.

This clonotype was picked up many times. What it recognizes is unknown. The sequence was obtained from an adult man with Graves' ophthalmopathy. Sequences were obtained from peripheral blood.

This chain's CDR3 is CASSPGRRETQYF. The CDR3 bases are TGTGCCAGCAGTCCAGGGCGGCGAGAGACCCAGTACTTC. J is TRBJ2-5 and V is TRBV6-5; D is possibly TRBD1 (5 bases). The CDR3 length is 13 residues. CDR1 MNHEY and CDR2 SVGAGI come from the germline V gene. Trimming took off 5 bases at V and 4 bases at J, with 11 bases between the two ends.